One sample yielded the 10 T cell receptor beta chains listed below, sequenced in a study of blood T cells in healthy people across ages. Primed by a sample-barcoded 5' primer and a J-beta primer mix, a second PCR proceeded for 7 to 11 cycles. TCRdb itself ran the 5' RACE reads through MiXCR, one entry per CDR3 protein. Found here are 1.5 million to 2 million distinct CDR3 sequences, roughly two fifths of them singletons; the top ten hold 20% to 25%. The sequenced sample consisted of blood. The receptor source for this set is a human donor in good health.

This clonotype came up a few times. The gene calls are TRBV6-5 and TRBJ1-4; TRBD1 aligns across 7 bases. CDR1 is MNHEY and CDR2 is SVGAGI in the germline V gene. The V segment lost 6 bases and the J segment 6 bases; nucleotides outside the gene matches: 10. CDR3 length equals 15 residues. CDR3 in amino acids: CASSRTGREDEKLFF. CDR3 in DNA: TGTGCCAGCAGCCGGACAGGCCGCGAGGATGAAAAACTGTTTTTT.

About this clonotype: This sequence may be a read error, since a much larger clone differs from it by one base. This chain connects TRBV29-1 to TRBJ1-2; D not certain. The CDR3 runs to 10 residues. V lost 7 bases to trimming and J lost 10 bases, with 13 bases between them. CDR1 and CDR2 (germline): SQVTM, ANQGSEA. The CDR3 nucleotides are TGCAGCGCATCTTTAGGCGACTACACCTTC. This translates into CSASLGDYTF.

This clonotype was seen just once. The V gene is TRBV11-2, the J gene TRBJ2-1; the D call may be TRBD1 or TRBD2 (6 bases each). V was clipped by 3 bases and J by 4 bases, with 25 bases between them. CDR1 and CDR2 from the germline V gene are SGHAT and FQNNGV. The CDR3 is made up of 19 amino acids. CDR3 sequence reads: CASSFGRGRGPNLYNEQFF. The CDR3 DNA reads TGTGCCAGCAGCTTTGGGAGAGGACGGGGGCCAAACCTTTACAATGAGCAGTTCTTC.

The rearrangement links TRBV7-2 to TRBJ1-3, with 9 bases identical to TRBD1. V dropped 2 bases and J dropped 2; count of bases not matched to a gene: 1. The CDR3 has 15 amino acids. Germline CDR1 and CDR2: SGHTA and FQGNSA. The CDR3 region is CASSLTGGAGNTIYF. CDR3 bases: TGTGCCAGCAGCTTAACAGGGGGCGCTGGAAACACCATATATTTT. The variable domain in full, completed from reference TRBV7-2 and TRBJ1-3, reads GAGVSQSPSNKVTEKGKDVELRCDPISGHTALYWYRQSLGQGLEFLIYFQGNSAPDKSGLPSDRFSAERTGGSVSTLTIQRTQQEDSAVYLCASSLTGGAGNTIYFGEGSWLTVV.

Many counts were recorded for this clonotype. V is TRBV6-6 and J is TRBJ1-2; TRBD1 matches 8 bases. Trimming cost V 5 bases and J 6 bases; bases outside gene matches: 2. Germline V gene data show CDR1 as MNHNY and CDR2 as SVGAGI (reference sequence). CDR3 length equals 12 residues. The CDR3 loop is CASSDRGDGYTF. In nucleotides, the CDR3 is TGTGCCAGCAGTGACAGGGGCGATGGCTACACCTTC.

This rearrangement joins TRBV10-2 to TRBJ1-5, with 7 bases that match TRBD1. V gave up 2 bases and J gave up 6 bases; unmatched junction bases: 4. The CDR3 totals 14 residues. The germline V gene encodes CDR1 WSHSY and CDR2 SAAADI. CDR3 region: CASSEPGTAQPQHF. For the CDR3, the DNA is TGCGCCAGCAGTGAGCCAGGGACAGCTCAGCCCCAGCATTTT.

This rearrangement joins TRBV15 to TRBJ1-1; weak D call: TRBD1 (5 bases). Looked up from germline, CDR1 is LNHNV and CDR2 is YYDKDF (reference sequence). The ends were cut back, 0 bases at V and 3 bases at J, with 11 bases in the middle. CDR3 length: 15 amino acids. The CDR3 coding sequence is TGTGCCACCAGCAGAGACAGGGCGGGATACACTGAAGCTTTCTTT. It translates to CATSRDRAGYTEAFF.

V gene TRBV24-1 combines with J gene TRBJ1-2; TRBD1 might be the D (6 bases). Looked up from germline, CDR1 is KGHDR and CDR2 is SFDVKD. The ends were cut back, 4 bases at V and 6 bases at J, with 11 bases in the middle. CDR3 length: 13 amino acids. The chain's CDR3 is CATSDTGYHGYTF. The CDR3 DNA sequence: TGTGCCACCAGTGACACAGGGTACCATGGCTACACCTTC.

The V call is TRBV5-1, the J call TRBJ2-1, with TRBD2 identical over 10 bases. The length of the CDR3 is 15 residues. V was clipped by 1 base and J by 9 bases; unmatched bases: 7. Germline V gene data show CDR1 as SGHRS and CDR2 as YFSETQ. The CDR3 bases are TGCGCCAGCAGCTTGAACCTAGCGGGGGCATTTGAGCAGTTCTTC. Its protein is CASSLNLAGAFEQFF.

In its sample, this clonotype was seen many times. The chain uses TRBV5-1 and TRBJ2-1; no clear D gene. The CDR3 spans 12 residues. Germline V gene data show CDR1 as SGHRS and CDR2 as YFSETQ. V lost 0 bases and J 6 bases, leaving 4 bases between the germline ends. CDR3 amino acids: CASSLVSNEQFF. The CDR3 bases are TGCGCCAGCAGCTTGGTTAGCAATGAGCAGTTCTTC.